The sequence of this T cell receptor (beta chain) was determined in a study of T-cell memory formation after mild COVID-19. Notes on the study in general: There was a balanced CD4/CD8 profile in clones contracting day 15 to 85, and later expanders leaned CD4+.

The 5'RACE method, run with constant-segment primers, produced TCR alpha and TCR beta cDNA libraries (carrying sample barcodes and UMIs). Using its own MiXCR run on the 5' RACE reads, TCRdb lists one record per CDR3 protein. This sample has roughly 370,000 distinct CDR3 sequences, with roughly 15% found just once. Germline V gene data show CDR1 as SGHKS and CDR2 as YYEKEE (reference sequence). V was trimmed by 0 bases and J by 3 bases, leaving 7 bases between them. The CDR3 consists of 13 residues. This clonotype was observed a few times. Its antigen is not known. The source material was PBMCs or a T cell subset sorted from them (not recorded which). The clonotype was recovered from a man aged 18 to 30 who had mild COVID-19 (a few samples of this study predate the infection). Cell type and time point are not known. The chain links TRBV5-5 to TRBJ2-7; D not resolved. The CDR3 DNA is TGTGCCAGCAGCTTGGACATCCTCTACGAGCAGTACTTC. Translated: CASSLDILYEQYF.